One T cell receptor beta chain is described in this entry. What it binds is unknown. These data come from a study of T-cell memory formation after mild COVID-19. Study-wide background: For the most part, TCR clusters were specific to one donor.

TCRdb itself ran the 5' RACE reads through MiXCR, one entry per CDR3 protein. The sample records more than 450,000 distinct CDR3 sequences, over 15% being singletons. Study results and limitations: Clones shrinking between day 15 and 85 showed a balanced CD4/CD8 split, and those that grew later tilted toward CD4+. In second-wave clones peaking day 37, SARS-CoV-2 specificity remained unconfirmed. Among contracting clones, CD4+ were mainly CM/EM and CD8+ enriched in EMRA.

The V gene lost 3 bases and the J gene lost 3 bases, with 9 bases spanning the gap. This CDR3 is built from 14 residues. Germline assignment: CDR1 MNHNS and CDR2 SASEGT. The sequence was obtained from an adult woman who had mild COVID-19 (a few samples of this study predate the infection). Cell type and time point are not known. The V gene is TRBV6-1, the J gene TRBJ2-1; the D gene is possibly TRBD2 (5 bases). The sample consisted of PBMCs or a T cell subset sorted from them (not recorded which). In DNA, the CDR3 is TGTGCCAGCAGTGATCACGGGAACTACAATGAGCAGTTCTTC. Its protein is CASSDHGNYNEQFF.